These 11 T cell receptor beta chains came from one sample sequenced in a study of OX40 agonist ivuxolimab in advanced cancers. TCRdb's table, derived via immunoSEQ multiplex PCR, lists solely in-frame clones and lacks some. Altogether some 30,000 clones are present, 86% being singletons, with the ten largest covering roughly 25%. The sample here was CD4+ or CD8+ T cells sorted from blood, taken in a trial of the OX40 agonist ivuxolimab. Source of these receptors: an adult with an advanced solid tumor such as melanoma, head and neck, liver or kidney cancer.

This clone showed up just once. J is TRBJ2-7 and V is TRBV5-1; D may match TRBD1 or TRBD2 (6 bases each). Between the trimmed V and J ends, which lost 1 base and 7 bases, there was a span of 15 bases. The CDR3 loop spans 14 amino acids. In germline, CDR1 is SGHRS, CDR2 YFSETQ. In DNA, the CDR3 is TGCGCCAGCAGCTTGTTCTCGGGGGCTGAAGAGCAGTACTTC. Its translation: CASSLFSGAEEQYF. Combining the CDR3 with reference TRBV5-1 and TRBJ2-7 gives the whole variable domain KAGVTQTPRYLIKTRGQQVTLSCSPISGHRSVSWYQQTPGQGLQFLFEYFSETQRNKGNFPGRFSGRQFSNSRSEMNVSTLELGDSALYLCASSLFSGAEEQYFGPGTRLTVT.

This chain uses TRBV7-6 with TRBJ2-7, with TRBD1 as a possible D gene (5 bases). In germline, CDR1 is SGHVS, CDR2 FNYEAQ. The CDR3 spans 16 residues. V was cut by 5 bases and J by 2 bases, with 19 bases left in between. The CDR3 region has the DNA TGTGCCAGCAGCCCTGGGGCCAACTCGTATACCTACGAGCAGTACTTC. Translation gives CASSPGANSYTYEQYF.

V is TRBV18 and J is TRBJ2-7; TRBD1 might be the D (6 bases). Trimming cost V 3 bases and J 3 bases, with 18 bases left between them. Germline V gives CDR1 KGHSH, CDR2 LQKENI. The CDR3 extends over 16 amino acids. DNA for the CDR3: TGTGCCAGCTCACCTCGTTCGGGGCAGGGGTTCTACGAGCAGTACTTC. Protein product: CASSPRSGQGFYEQYF.

The chain is built from TRBV10-3 and TRBJ2-7; perhaps TRBD1 as D (6 bases). Germline CDR1 reads ENHRY; CDR2 reads SYGVKD. The CDR3 extends over 13 amino acids. V dropped 7 bases and J dropped 6 bases, with 16 bases sitting between them. CDR3 amino acids: CAITLDSWGEQYF. CDR3 DNA sequence: TGTGCCATCACCTTGGACAGTTGGGGCGAGCAGTACTTC.

The gene calls are TRBV7-8 and TRBJ1-1; D is possibly TRBD1 (5 bases). Germline CDR1 SGHVS, CDR2 FQNEAQ. Trimming stripped 2 bases from V and 3 bases from J, with 31 bases between. The CDR3 has 21 amino acids. The CDR3 DNA sequence: TGTGCCAGCAGCTTATCCGCGGAGGCGATAGGGGAGATCCGAGAATACACTGAAGCTTTCTTT. Its protein is CASSLSAEAIGEIREYTEAFF.

V and J are TRBV2 and TRBJ1-1; tentatively, D is TRBD1 (6 bases). The ends were cut back, 6 bases at V and 5 bases at J, with 16 bases in the middle. In germline, CDR1 is SNHLY, CDR2 FYNNEI. The CDR3 is 14 residues long. The CDR3 DNA reads as TGTGCCAGCAGCCCCGGGGAGGGGGAGACTGAAGCTTTCTTT. Translated, it gives CASSPGEGETEAFF. The full variable domain, its missing parts supplied by reference TRBV2 and TRBJ1-1, is EPEVTQTPSHQVTQMGQEVILRCVPISNHLYFYWYRQILGQKVEFLVSFYNNEISEKSEIFDDQFSVERPDGSNFTLKIRSTKLEDSAMYFCASSPGEGETEAFFGQGTRLTVV.

In this sample, this clone turned up once. The V call is TRBV7-9, the J call TRBJ2-7; D is perhaps TRBD2 (5 bases). Germline V gene data show CDR1 as SEHNR and CDR2 as FQNEAQ (reference sequence). The V gene lost 5 bases and the J gene lost 6 bases, with 11 bases spanning the gap. The CDR3 extends over 12 amino acids. The CDR3 DNA is TGTGCCAGCAGCGGACTGGCAGGCGAGCAGTACTTC. Translating it yields CASSGLAGEQYF.

Comment on this clone: Additional DNA sequences in this sample encode the identical CDR3. The rearrangement links TRBV15 to TRBJ2-7; D not certain. Trimming pared 1 base from V and 2 bases from J, leaving 6 bases between. The germline V gene encodes CDR1 LNHNV and CDR2 YYDKDF (reference sequence). The CDR3 loop spans 13 amino acids. The CDR3 sequence: CATSRAPTYEQYF. DNA for the CDR3: TGTGCCACCAGCAGAGCACCGACCTACGAGCAGTACTTC.

J is TRBJ2-7 and V is TRBV11-3; TRBD1 matches at 8 bases. With 5 bases clipped from V and 5 bases from J, the junction kept 11 bases outside the gene matches. This CDR3 has 15 residues. Per the germline V gene, CDR1 is SGHNT and CDR2 is YENEEA. The CDR3 region has the DNA TGTGCCAGCAGCGAACCGGGACAGGTTACCAACGAGCAGTACTTC. This gives the protein CASSEPGQVTNEQYF.

This clone was seen a handful of times. The chain joins TRBV9 to TRBJ1-1, with a possible D match to TRBD1 (6 bases). CDR1 and CDR2 from the germline V gene are SGDLS and YYNGEE. The CDR3 is 16 amino acids. Trimming removed 4 bases at V and 5 bases at J, with 21 bases between. CDR3 sequence: CASSSSGAGTGTEAFF. The DNA for the CDR3 is TGTGCCAGCAGCTCATCAGGGGCCGGGACGGGAACTGAAGCTTTCTTT. Based on the CDR3 plus reference TRBV9 and TRBJ1-1, the full variable domain is DSGVTQTPKHLITATGQRVTLRCSPRSGDLSVYWYQQSLDQGLQFLIQYYNGEERAKGNILERFSAQQFPDLHSELNLSSLELGDSALYFCASSSSGAGTGTEAFFGQGTRLTVV.

The J gene is TRBJ2-7, the V gene TRBV6-1; D unresolved. V was pared by 6 bases and J by 2 bases, with 17 bases between. The germline V gene has CDR1 MNHNS and CDR2 SASEGT. This CDR3 is 15 amino acids long. CDR3 amino acids: CASSPGPPGPYEQYF. Written as DNA, the CDR3 is TGTGCCAGCAGCCCCGGGCCCCCTGGGCCCTACGAGCAGTACTTC.